This TCR beta chain was identified in a study of cytomegalovirus exposure and HLA in healthy donors. Study-level findings and limits: Most of the CMV-associated TCR beta chains (in a later analysis) appeared to be HLA-restricted. Upon later analysis, TCR association rates were observed to vary by HLA locus, being highest for DRB1 and lowest for HLA-C. A later analysis found common viral pathogens apparently linked to several of the most significant clusters. Among TCR beta chains, those listed as cytomegalovirus-associated numbered about 160.

PCR amplification relied on 60 Vbeta primers (plus 13 Jbeta primers). Sequencing was performed with immunoSEQ multiplex PCR; in TCRdb, only in-frame clones are kept and a portion is missing. In the table there are 140,000 or so clones, 76% of which are singletons. V gave up 4 bases and J gave up 7 bases; unmatched junction bases: 8. Germline V gives CDR1 SGHTS, CDR2 YDEGEE. CDR3 length: 15 amino acids. In the case of this clone: Its antigen is unidentified.

The clonotype was recovered from a woman in her thirties or forties in good health and CMV-seronegative. Material for sequencing was PBMCs. The rearrangement joins TRBV5-8 to TRBJ2-2; 9 bases are shared with TRBD2. CDR3 in amino acids: CASSRTSVGIGELFF. CDR3 bases: TGTGCCAGCAGCCGGACTAGCGTGGGGATCGGGGAGCTGTTTTTT. Supplemented by reference TRBV5-8 and TRBJ2-2, the full variable domain reads EAGVTQSPTHLIKTRGQQATLRCSPISGHTSVYWYQQALGLGLQFLLWYDEGEERNRGNFPPRFSGRQFPNYSSELNVNALELEDSALYLCASSRTSVGIGELFFGEGSRLTVL.